This TCR beta chain derives from a study of blood T cell repertoires in COVID-19. The germline CDR1 and CDR2 sequences are SGHTS and YDEGEE. The CDR3 sequence is 15 residues long. J gave up 7 bases and V 1 base, and 7 bases lay outside the gene matches. This clone was counted only a few times. Some clones are missing from TCRdb's copy, which holds only in-frame ones; the method was immunoSEQ multiplex PCR. Of about 200,000 clones in the sample, roughly 80% were seen once. The TCR was taken from a woman aged 40 to 50 with COVID-19, enrolled during active disease. J is TRBJ1-1 and V is TRBV5-8, with 10 bases fitting TRBD1. Source material: peripheral blood. The CDR3 region is CASSLWGQGIGEAFF. The DNA of the CDR3 is TGTGCCAGCAGCTTGTGGGGACAGGGGATTGGTGAAGCTTTCTTT.